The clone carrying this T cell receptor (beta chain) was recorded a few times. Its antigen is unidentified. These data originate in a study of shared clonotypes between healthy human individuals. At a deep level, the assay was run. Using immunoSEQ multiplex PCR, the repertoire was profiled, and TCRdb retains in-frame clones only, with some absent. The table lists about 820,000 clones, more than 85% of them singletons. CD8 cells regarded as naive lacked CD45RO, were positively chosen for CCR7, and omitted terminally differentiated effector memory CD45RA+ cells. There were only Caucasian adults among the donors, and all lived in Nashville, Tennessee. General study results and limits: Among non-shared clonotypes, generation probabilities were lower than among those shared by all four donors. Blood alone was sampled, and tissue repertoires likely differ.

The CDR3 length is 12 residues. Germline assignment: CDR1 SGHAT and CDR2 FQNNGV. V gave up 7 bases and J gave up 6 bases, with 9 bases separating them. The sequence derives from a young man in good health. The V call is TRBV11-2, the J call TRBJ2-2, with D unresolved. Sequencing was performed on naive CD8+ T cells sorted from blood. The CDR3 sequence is CASTSWSGELFF. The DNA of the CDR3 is TGTGCCAGCACCTCCTGGTCCGGGGAGCTGTTTTTT. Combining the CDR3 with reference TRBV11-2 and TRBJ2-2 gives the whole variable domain EAGVAQSPRYKIIEKRQSVAFWCNPISGHATLYWYQQILGQGPKLLIQFQNNGVVDDSQLPKDRFSAERLKGVDSTLKIQPAKLEDSAVYLCASTSWSGELFFGEGSRLTVL.